These T cell receptor beta chains were read from a single sample in a study of cytomegalovirus exposure and HLA in healthy donors. Data came from immunoSEQ multiplex PCR; TCRdb stores just in-frame clones and leaves some out. The table lists 78,000 or so clones, approximately 88% of them singletons, with approximately 2.4% in the top ten. What was sequenced was PBMCs. All receptors derive from a woman aged 45-59 years in good health and CMV-seronegative. Both conserved end residues are part of each CDR3. Each record gives: J gene, D gene, V gene, clone size, CDR3 protein, CDR3 DNA. A D gene is named only where the DNA matches it firmly. Expanded clones get a size class; other rows say once, few or many, or leave the size out.

j_call: TRBJ2-7
d_call: TRBD2
v_call: TRBV28
clone_size: NA
cdr3_aa: CASLAGGPGYEQYF
cdr3_nt: TGTGCCAGCCTAGCGGGAGGGCCTGGTTACGAGCAGTACTTC

j_call: TRBJ2-5
d_call: NA
v_call: TRBV5-1
clone_size: NA
cdr3_aa: CASSLEVSETQYF
cdr3_nt: TGCGCCAGCAGCTTGGAAGTCAGTGAGACCCAGTACTTC

j_call: TRBJ1-1
d_call: NA
v_call: TRBV11-1
clone_size: few
cdr3_aa: CASSLGSRGGTEAFF
cdr3_nt: TGTGCCAGCAGCTTAGGATCCCGGGGAGGCACTGAAGCTTTCTTT

j_call: TRBJ2-5
d_call: TRBD2
v_call: TRBV27
clone_size: NA
cdr3_aa: CASSSPSGGALETQYF
cdr3_nt: TGTGCCAGCAGTTCCCCCAGCGGGGGGGCACTAGAGACCCAGTACTTC

j_call: TRBJ1-4
d_call: NA
v_call: TRBV19
clone_size: NA
cdr3_aa: CASRSGINEKLFF
cdr3_nt: TGTGCCAGTAGATCGGGGATTAATGAAAAACTGTTTTTT

j_call: TRBJ2-1
d_call: NA
v_call: TRBV11-2
clone_size: NA
cdr3_aa: CASSSQATYNEQFF
cdr3_nt: TGTGCCAGCAGCTCCCAGGCCACCTACAATGAGCAGTTCTTC

j_call: TRBJ1-2
d_call: NA
v_call: TRBV29-1
clone_size: NA
cdr3_aa: CSVVPGNYGYTF
cdr3_nt: TGCAGCGTTGTGCCGGGTAACTATGGCTACACCTTC

j_call: TRBJ2-2
d_call: NA
v_call: TRBV5-1
clone_size: NA
cdr3_aa: CASSPGVTGELFF
cdr3_nt: TGCGCCAGCAGTCCAGGGGTCACCGGGGAGCTGTTTTTT

j_call: TRBJ2-5
d_call: TRBD1
v_call: TRBV15
clone_size: NA
cdr3_aa: CATSSGGTGVETQYF
cdr3_nt: TGTGCCACCAGCAGTGGGGGGACAGGGGTGGAGACCCAGTACTTC

j_call: TRBJ2-7
d_call: TRBD2
v_call: TRBV28
clone_size: NA
cdr3_aa: CASRVGGSTYEQYF
cdr3_nt: TGTGCCAGCCGCGTCGGGGGGAGTACCTACGAGCAGTACTTC

j_call: TRBJ2-3
d_call: TRBD2
v_call: TRBV14
clone_size: NA
cdr3_aa: CASSQDKTTSGRANTQYF
cdr3_nt: TGTGCCAGCAGCCAAGACAAGACGACTAGCGGGAGGGCCAATACGCAGTATTTT

j_call: TRBJ2-5
d_call: NA
v_call: TRBV7-9
clone_size: NA
cdr3_aa: CASSLGTQGQETQYF
cdr3_nt: TGTGCCAGCAGCTTAGGGACTCAGGGGCAAGAGACCCAGTACTTC

j_call: TRBJ2-5
d_call: TRBD2
v_call: TRBV6-6
clone_size: once
cdr3_aa: CATRSGGGYQETQYF
cdr3_nt: TGTGCCACCCGAAGTGGCGGGGGGTACCAAGAGACCCAGTACTTC

j_call: TRBJ1-2
d_call: NA
v_call: TRBV19
clone_size: NA
cdr3_aa: CASSMTGSYGYTF
cdr3_nt: TGTGCCAGTAGTATGACGGGGAGCTATGGCTACACCTTC

j_call: TRBJ2-7
d_call: NA
v_call: TRBV6-5
clone_size: NA
cdr3_aa: CASSYYGGPYEQYF
cdr3_nt: TGTGCCAGCAGTTACTATGGCGGCCCGTACGAGCAGTACTTC

j_call: TRBJ1-4
d_call: NA
v_call: TRBV30
clone_size: NA
cdr3_aa: CAWSQGATNEKLFF
cdr3_nt: TGTGCCTGGAGCCAGGGTGCAACTAATGAAAAACTGTTTTTT

j_call: TRBJ1-1
d_call: NA
v_call: TRBV4-1
clone_size: NA
cdr3_aa: CASSPRGHLNTEAFF
cdr3_nt: TGCGCCAGCAGCCCAAGAGGTCATTTAAACACTGAAGCTTTCTTT

j_call: TRBJ1-1
d_call: TRBD1
v_call: TRBV11-1
clone_size: NA
cdr3_aa: CASSEDWTGEDTEAFF
cdr3_nt: TGTGCCAGCAGCGAAGACTGGACAGGGGAGGACACTGAAGCTTTCTTT

j_call: TRBJ2-6
d_call: TRBD1
v_call: TRBV5-1
clone_size: once
cdr3_aa: CASSSQGAYSGANVLTF
cdr3_nt: TGCGCCAGCAGCTCCCAGGGGGCTTATTCTGGGGCCAACGTCCTGACTTTC

j_call: TRBJ2-1
d_call: TRBD1
v_call: TRBV14
clone_size: NA
cdr3_aa: CASSLGTGAYNEQFF
cdr3_nt: TGTGCCAGCAGCCTTGGGACAGGGGCATACAATGAGCAGTTCTTC

j_call: TRBJ1-1
d_call: NA
v_call: TRBV7-9
clone_size: NA
cdr3_aa: CASSFGPSGVANTEAFF
cdr3_nt: TGTGCCAGCAGCTTCGGGCCTTCAGGGGTTGCGAACACTGAAGCTTTCTTT

j_call: TRBJ2-7
d_call: TRBD1
v_call: TRBV25-1
clone_size: NA
cdr3_aa: CASSEGDRNEQYF
cdr3_nt: TGTGCCAGCAGTGAAGGGGACAGAAACGAGCAGTACTTC

j_call: TRBJ2-1
d_call: NA
v_call: TRBV10-2
clone_size: NA
cdr3_aa: CATFGGGALGEQFF
cdr3_nt: TGCGCCACCTTTGGGGGGGGCGCGTTGGGTGAGCAGTTCTTC

j_call: TRBJ1-5
d_call: NA
v_call: TRBV5-8
clone_size: once
cdr3_aa: CATGAGQTNNQPQHF
cdr3_nt: TGTGCCACCGGAGCGGGGCAGACTAACAATCAGCCCCAGCATTTT

j_call: TRBJ2-7
d_call: NA
v_call: TRBV28
clone_size: NA
cdr3_aa: CASSLSGRDEQYF
cdr3_nt: TGTGCCAGCAGTTTATCCGGCCGGGACGAGCAGTACTTC

j_call: TRBJ2-2
d_call: TRBD2
v_call: TRBV2
clone_size: NA
cdr3_aa: CASSGLSGRTGELFF
cdr3_nt: TGTGCCAGCAGTGGTCTTAGCGGGAGAACCGGGGAGCTGTTTTTT

j_call: TRBJ1-5
d_call: TRBD1
v_call: TRBV28
clone_size: once
cdr3_aa: CASSLGQNNQPQHF
cdr3_nt: TGTGCCAGCAGTTTGGGACAGAACAATCAGCCCCAGCATTTT

j_call: TRBJ1-1
d_call: NA
v_call: TRBV5-1
clone_size: NA
cdr3_aa: CASSWTALNTEAFF
cdr3_nt: TGCGCCAGCAGCTGGACAGCCTTGAACACTGAAGCTTTCTTT

j_call: TRBJ2-1
d_call: TRBD2
v_call: TRBV7-6
clone_size: NA
cdr3_aa: CASSLFSGGYNEQFF
cdr3_nt: TGTGCCAGCAGCCTTTTTAGCGGGGGCTACAATGAGCAGTTCTTC

j_call: TRBJ1-3
d_call: NA
v_call: TRBV11-2
clone_size: NA
cdr3_aa: CASSLDGLRNTIYF
cdr3_nt: TGTGCCAGCAGCTTAGATGGGCTACGAAACACCATATATTTT

j_call: TRBJ2-2
d_call: NA
v_call: TRBV29-1
clone_size: NA
cdr3_aa: CSVEESNTGELFF
cdr3_nt: TGCAGCGTTGAGGAGTCGAACACCGGGGAGCTGTTTTTT

j_call: TRBJ1-1
d_call: NA
v_call: TRBV5-1
clone_size: NA
cdr3_aa: CASSLGTATEAFF
cdr3_nt: TGCGCCAGCAGCTTGGGGACAGCAACTGAAGCTTTCTTT

j_call: TRBJ1-4
d_call: NA
v_call: TRBV15
clone_size: NA
cdr3_aa: CATSRDLRQAASTNEKLFF
cdr3_nt: TGTGCCACCAGCAGAGATCTTAGGCAGGCTGCCTCAACTAATGAAAAACTGTTTTTT

j_call: TRBJ1-3
d_call: NA
v_call: TRBV5-1
clone_size: NA
cdr3_aa: CASLSYPGSGNTIYF
cdr3_nt: TGCGCCAGCCTCTCTTATCCGGGCTCTGGAAACACCATATATTTT

j_call: TRBJ2-7
d_call: TRBD2
v_call: TRBV14
clone_size: NA
cdr3_aa: CASSPQTSGRAGGEQYF
cdr3_nt: TGTGCCAGCAGCCCTCAGACTAGCGGGAGGGCCGGTGGCGAGCAGTACTTC

j_call: TRBJ2-7
d_call: NA
v_call: TRBV9
clone_size: NA
cdr3_aa: CASSSLPESYEQYF
cdr3_nt: TGTGCCAGCAGCTCTCTCCCCGAGTCCTACGAGCAGTACTTC

j_call: TRBJ1-2
d_call: TRBD1
v_call: TRBV4-1
clone_size: NA
cdr3_aa: CASSQDRTGQVAYGYTF
cdr3_nt: TGCGCCAGCAGCCAAGATAGGACAGGGCAGGTGGCCTATGGCTACACCTTC

j_call: TRBJ2-1
d_call: TRBD2
v_call: TRBV7-9
clone_size: NA
cdr3_aa: CASSLSSGSPYNEQFF
cdr3_nt: TGTGCCAGCAGCTTGAGTAGCGGGAGCCCCTACAATGAGCAGTTCTTC

j_call: TRBJ2-1
d_call: NA
v_call: TRBV7-6
clone_size: NA
cdr3_aa: CASSPDSFSYNEQFF
cdr3_nt: TGTGCCAGCAGCCCGGACAGTTTCTCCTACAATGAGCAGTTCTTC

j_call: TRBJ2-2
d_call: TRBD1
v_call: TRBV18
clone_size: NA
cdr3_aa: CASSPRPGGADGELFF
cdr3_nt: TGTGCCAGCTCACCACGGCCAGGGGGCGCCGACGGGGAGCTGTTTTTT

j_call: TRBJ1-2
d_call: NA
v_call: TRBV27
clone_size: few
cdr3_aa: CASSLAGNYGYTF
cdr3_nt: TGTGCCAGCAGCTTAGCAGGGAACTATGGCTACACCTTC